The 6 T cell receptor beta chains reported below all come from one sample, sequenced in a study of cytomegalovirus exposure and HLA in healthy donors. The PCR contained 60 Vbeta and 13 Jbeta primers. Profiled with immunoSEQ multiplex PCR; TCRdb holds only in-frame clones, not every one. This sample has under 250,000 clones, with 75% to 80% found just once. Sequenced: PBMCs. These receptors originate from a male donor in good health and CMV-seronegative.

The rearrangement uses TRBV28 and TRBJ2-1; 8 bases line up with TRBD1. The CDR3 runs to 17 residues. Germline assignment: CDR1 MDHEN and CDR2 SYDVKM. Germline trimming cut 1 base from V and 0 bases from J; bases unmatched to any gene: 5. The CDR3 is CASSLFKTGASYNEQFF. CDR3 bases: TGTGCCAGCAGTTTATTTAAGACAGGGGCCTCCTACAATGAGCAGTTCTTC.

Comment on this clone: Lacking the conserved final phenylalanine or tryptophan, this CDR3 likely reflects a read error. CDR3 sequence reads: CASSHLFGRVGTDTQYS. In DNA, the CDR3 is TGTGCCAGCAGCCACCTCTTCGGGAGGGTCGGCACAGATACGCAGTATTCT. This sequence joins TRBV5-4 and TRBJ2-3, with 8 bases matching TRBD2. The J segment lost 1 base and the V segment lost 4 bases, leaving 11 bases of the junction unmatched. This CDR3 has 17 amino acids. Germline V gene sequence: CDR1 SGHNT, CDR2 YYREEE (reference sequence).

This sequence joins TRBV2 and TRBJ1-5, with D unresolved. The germline CDR1 and CDR2 sequences are SNHLY and FYNNEI. The CDR3 has 14 residues. With 7 bases removed from V and 1 base from J, the gap between germline ends came to 11 bases. CDR3 sequence: CASTPGSSNQPQHF. In DNA form, the CDR3 reads TGTGCCAGCACCCCCGGGTCCAGCAATCAGCCCCAGCATTTT.

This clone has a handful of counts. The CDR3 bases are TGTGCCAGGGGGACAGGAGGTCGCGATGAGCAGTTCTTC. This translates into CARGTGGRDEQFF. The gene calls are TRBV5-4 and TRBJ2-1, with TRBD1 matching over 8 bases. The CDR3 is made up of 13 amino acids. CDR1 and CDR2 (germline): SGHNT, YYREEE (reference sequence). The ends lost 8 bases at V and 8 bases at J; junction bases unmatched: 9.

J is TRBJ2-2 and V is TRBV5-5; D may be TRBD2 (5 bases). The CDR3 is 14 amino acids. The germline gives CDR1 SGHKS, CDR2 YYEKEE (reference sequence). V was clipped by 1 base and J by 5 bases, with 9 bases between them. This CDR3 reads CASSLTPGTGELFF. The DNA for the CDR3 is TGTGCCAGCAGCTTGACTCCGGGGACCGGGGAGCTGTTTTTT.

This clone was observed a single time. This sequence joins TRBV11-2 and TRBJ1-4, with 10 nucleotides matching TRBD1. The CDR3 length is 15 residues. Germline assignment: CDR1 SGHAT and CDR2 FQNNGV. V was clipped by 5 bases and J by 7 bases; unmatched bases: 7. Here the CDR3 reads CASSLIGQGGEKLFF. Here the CDR3 DNA reads TGTGCCAGCAGCCTGATCGGACAGGGGGGTGAAAAACTGTTTTTT.